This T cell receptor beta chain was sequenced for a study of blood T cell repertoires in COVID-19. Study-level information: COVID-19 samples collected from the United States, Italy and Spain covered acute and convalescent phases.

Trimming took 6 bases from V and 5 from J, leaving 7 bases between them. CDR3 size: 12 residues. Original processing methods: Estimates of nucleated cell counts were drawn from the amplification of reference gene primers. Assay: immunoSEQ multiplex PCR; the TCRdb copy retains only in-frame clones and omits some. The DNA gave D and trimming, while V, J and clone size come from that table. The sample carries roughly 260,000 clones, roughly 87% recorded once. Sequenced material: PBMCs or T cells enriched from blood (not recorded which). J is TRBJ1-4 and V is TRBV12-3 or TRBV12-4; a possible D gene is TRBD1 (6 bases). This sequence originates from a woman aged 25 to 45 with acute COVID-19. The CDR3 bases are TGTGCCAGCAGACAGGGAAATGAAAAACTGTTTTTT. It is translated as CASRQGNEKLFF.